The rows below give T cell receptor beta chains drawn from one sample of a study of CD8 T cells in Susac syndrome. TCRdb re-called the immunoSEQ multiplex PCR reads with MiXCR, one entry per CDR3 protein. This table has 190,000 or so distinct CDR3 sequences, 90% to 95% appearing once. Sequenced: CD4+ T cells from PBMCs. Source of these receptors: a human donor with multiple sclerosis. Both conserved end residues are part of each CDR3. The D gene is left open where the match is weak. Part of the rows lack a size; the others show once, few, many or a class for expanded clones.

cdr3_nt: TGTGCCAGCAGCTGGACAGGGTCCAATCAGCCCCAGCATTTT; cdr3_aa: CASSWTGSNQPQHF; j_call: TRBJ1-5; v_call: TRBV5-6; clone_size: .; d_call: TRBD1
cdr3_nt: TGTGCCTGGAGGAACAGGGGGCCCGGCTATGGCTACACCTTC; cdr3_aa: CAWRNRGPGYGYTF; j_call: TRBJ1-2; v_call: TRBV30; clone_size: once; d_call: TRBD1
cdr3_nt: TGTGCCAGCACCGGAGGCGGAACCACCAGGGACTATGGCTACACCTTC; cdr3_aa: CASTGGGTTRDYGYTF; j_call: TRBJ1-2; v_call: TRBV9; clone_size: .; d_call: .
cdr3_nt: TGTGCCAGCAGTTGGTCGGGTGGTGGCTACACCTTC; cdr3_aa: CASSWSGGGYTF; j_call: TRBJ1-2; v_call: TRBV27; clone_size: once; d_call: .
cdr3_nt: TGTGCCATCAGGGCCTCGCGGGGGGCAAGTTCAACAGATACGCAGTATTTT; cdr3_aa: CAIRASRGASSTDTQYF; j_call: TRBJ2-3; v_call: TRBV10-3; clone_size: once; d_call: TRBD2
cdr3_nt: TGTGCCAGCTCACCGCTCGATGGGGGGGGTGAGCAGTACTTC; cdr3_aa: CASSPLDGGGEQYF; j_call: TRBJ2-7; v_call: TRBV18; clone_size: .; d_call: TRBD2
cdr3_nt: TGTGCCAGCAGCCAAGGCAGGGAAGGTCAGCCCCAGCATTTT; cdr3_aa: CASSQGREGQPQHF; j_call: TRBJ1-5; v_call: TRBV3-1; clone_size: once; d_call: .
cdr3_nt: TGTGCCAGCAGTCAGCGAAGGAGAGATACGCAGTATTTT; cdr3_aa: CASSQRRRDTQYF; j_call: TRBJ2-3; v_call: TRBV27; clone_size: .; d_call: .
cdr3_nt: TGCGCCAGCAGCTTCGGTACAGCGGGTGGCTACACCTTC; cdr3_aa: CASSFGTAGGYTF; j_call: TRBJ1-2; v_call: TRBV5-1; clone_size: .; d_call: .
cdr3_nt: TGTGCCAGCAGTGGCTTCCGGGACAGGCAGTTCTTC; cdr3_aa: CASSGFRDRQFF; j_call: TRBJ2-1; v_call: TRBV25-1; clone_size: .; d_call: TRBD1
cdr3_nt: TGTGCCAGCAGCCACCCGGCAAGGACCTACGAGCAGTACTTC; cdr3_aa: CASSHPARTYEQYF; j_call: TRBJ2-7; v_call: TRBV11-2; clone_size: .; d_call: .
cdr3_nt: TGTGCCACCAGCAGAGGCGGTTACGAAGCCTACGAGCAGTACTTC; cdr3_aa: CATSRGGYEAYEQYF; j_call: TRBJ2-7; v_call: TRBV15; clone_size: .; d_call: .